These 9 T cell receptor beta chains were sequenced from one sample in a study of OX40 agonist ivuxolimab in advanced cancers. The library was generated by the immunoSEQ multiplex PCR assay. TCRdb carries this immuneACCESS record with in-frame sequences only. Its versions omit some clonotypes, under half of them owing to an unresolved V gene in the studies checked, with the rest unexplained. The sample has about 36,000 clones on record, roughly 81% of them singletons. 20% to 25% of the sample is in the top ten clones. The sample here was CD4+ or CD8+ T cells sorted from blood, taken in a trial of the OX40 agonist ivuxolimab. The origin of the receptors is an adult with an advanced solid tumor such as melanoma, head and neck, liver or kidney cancer.

This chain links TRBV7-2 with TRBJ2-7; 11 positions agree with TRBD2. Trimming at V came to 3 bases and at J to 9 bases, leaving 4 bases not matched to a gene. Germline V lookup: CDR1 SGHTA, CDR2 FQGNSA. The CDR3 contains 13 residues. CDR3 DNA: TGTGCCAGCAGCTTTTCGACTAGCGGGGTGCAGTACTTC. Residues: CASSFSTSGVQYF.

This sequence joins TRBV2 and TRBJ1-6; D perhaps matches TRBD1 (6 bases). The germline V and J ends were trimmed by 9 bases and 7 bases, with 13 bases remaining between them. Germline CDR1 SNHLY, CDR2 FYNNEI. This CDR3 spans 13 amino acids. The CDR3 is CARAGGQNSPLHF. In nucleotides, the CDR3 is TGTGCCAGGGCGGGGGGGCAGAATTCACCCCTCCACTTT.

By its share, this clone is medium-sized. V is TRBV7-2 and J is TRBJ2-1, with 7 bases identical to TRBD1. Germline assignment: CDR1 SGHTA and CDR2 FQGNSA. The CDR3 extends over 14 amino acids. V lost 4 bases and J lost 9; bases outside the gene matches: 9. This chain's CDR3 is CASSSRQGKREQFF. In nucleotides, the CDR3 is TGTGCCAGCAGCTCCCGACAGGGAAAACGTGAGCAGTTCTTC. The full variable domain, completed using reference TRBV7-2 and TRBJ2-1, is GAGVSQSPSNKVTEKGKDVELRCDPISGHTALYWYRQSLGQGLEFLIYFQGNSAPDKSGLPSDRFSAERTGGSVSTLTIQRTQQEDSAVYLCASSSRQGKREQFFGPGTRLTVL.

The chain couples TRBV5-1 to TRBJ2-2; the match to TRBD1 covers 10 bases. The CDR3 covers 15 residues. The V and J ends lost 3 bases and 6 bases, in that order; junction bases with no gene match: 5. The germline CDR1 and CDR2 sequences are SGHRS and YFSETQ. In DNA form, the CDR3 reads TGCGCCAGCAGCTCTACGACAGGGGGCTCCGGGGAGCTGTTTTTT. Protein product: CASSSTTGGSGELFF.

This clone was detected a few times. This sequence joins TRBV4-3 and TRBJ2-3; D call uncertain. CDR1 is LGHNA and CDR2 is YSLEER in the germline V gene. Trimming left V 6 bases short and J 5 bases short, with 15 bases between. The CDR3 runs 14 residues. For the CDR3, the DNA is TGCGCCAGCAGGACCTGGGCGTCCCAAGATACGCAGTATTTT. It encodes CASRTWASQDTQYF.

Comment on this clone: Other nucleotide sequences from this sample produce the same CDR3. The chain recombines TRBV7-9 with TRBJ2-3; no clear D. CDR1 and CDR2 from the germline V gene are SEHNR and FQNEAQ (reference sequence). The CDR3 covers 12 residues. Trimming removed 3 bases at V and 6 bases at J, with 7 bases between. CDR3: CASSFSGDTQYF. CDR3 nucleotides: TGTGCCAGCAGCTTTTCTGGGGATACGCAGTATTTT. Full variable domain (missing parts from reference TRBV7-9 and TRBJ2-3): DTGVSQNPRHKITKRGQNVTFRCDPISEHNRLYWYRQTLGQGPEFLTYFQNEAQLEKSRLLSDRFSAERPKGSFSTLEIQRTEQGDSAMYLCASSFSGDTQYFGPGTRLTVL.

CDR3 DNA sequence: TGTGCCAGCAGCTTAATAAACGGCTACGAGCAGTACTTC. Residues: CASSLINGYEQYF. The chain combines TRBV7-9 with TRBJ2-7, with D unclear. Trimming cost V 2 bases and J 3 bases, with 8 bases left between them. The CDR3 extends over 13 amino acids. Germline assignment: CDR1 SEHNR and CDR2 FQNEAQ (reference sequence). The full variable domain, rest sourced from reference TRBV7-9 and TRBJ2-7, is DTGVSQNPRHKITKRGQNVTFRCDPISEHNRLYWYRQTLGQGPEFLTYFQNEAQLEKSRLLSDRFSAERPKGSFSTLEIQRTEQGDSAMYLCASSLINGYEQYFGPGTRLTVT.

This chain links TRBV7-6 with TRBJ2-7; tentatively, D is TRBD2 (6 bases). The germline V gene encodes CDR1 SGHVS and CDR2 FNYEAQ. CDR3 length: 15 amino acids. V dropped 5 bases and J dropped 1 base, with 15 bases sitting between them. The CDR3 bases are TGTGCCAGCAGCGTATCCCCCGGGACTTCCTACGAGCAGTACTTC. It specifies CASSVSPGTSYEQYF.

The chain joins TRBV11-2 to TRBJ1-1; weak D call: TRBD1 (5 bases). Per germline, CDR1 SGHAT and CDR2 FQNNGV. The V and J ends lost 4 bases and 8 bases respectively, with 14 bases between them. The CDR3 covers 13 residues. CDR3: CASSYLSGSEAFF. CDR3 coding DNA: TGTGCCAGCAGCTACCTGTCAGGGTCCGAAGCTTTCTTT.